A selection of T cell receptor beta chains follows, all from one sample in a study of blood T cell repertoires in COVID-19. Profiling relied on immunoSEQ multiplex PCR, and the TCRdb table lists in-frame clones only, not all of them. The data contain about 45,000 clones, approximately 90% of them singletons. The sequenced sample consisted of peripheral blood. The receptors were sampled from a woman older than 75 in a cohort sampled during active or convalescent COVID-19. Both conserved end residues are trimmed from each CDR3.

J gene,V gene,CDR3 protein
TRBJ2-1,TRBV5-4,ASSFDRAASNEQF
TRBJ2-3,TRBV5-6,ASILAGTDTQY
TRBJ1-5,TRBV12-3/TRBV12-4,ASSSANNQPQH
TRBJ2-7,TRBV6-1,ASSEWLEAYEQY
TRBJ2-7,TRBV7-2,ASSLDGERGPLSYEQY
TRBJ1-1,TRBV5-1,ASGQGPRNTEAF
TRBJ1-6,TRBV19,ASNGGGESSYNSPLH
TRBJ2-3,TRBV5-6,ASSLGLAADTQY
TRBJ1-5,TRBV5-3,AITGTNNQPQH
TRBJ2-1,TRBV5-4,ASGERGYGINEQF
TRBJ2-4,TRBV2,ASAYYPQGKNIQY
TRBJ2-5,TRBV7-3,ASSWGLARGGETQY
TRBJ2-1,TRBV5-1,ASSLTLAGGQGQF
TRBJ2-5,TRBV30,ACRTGGKETQY
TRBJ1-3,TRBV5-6,ASSGGGPAAGNTIY
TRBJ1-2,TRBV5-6,ASSLRDSRSGYT
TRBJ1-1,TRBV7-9,ASRSGMNTEAF
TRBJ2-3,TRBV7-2,ASSYTGKTDTQY